The entry that follows covers one TCR beta chain sequence. Authors' methods: Using reference gene primer amplification, nucleated cell counts were estimated. TCRdb's copy holds only in-frame clones and misses some; the assay was immunoSEQ multiplex PCR. That table gives V, J and clone size, and the DNA gave D and trimming. The sample carries about 41,000 clones, over 70% recorded once. The source of the sample is a study of blood T cell repertoires in COVID-19. For the study at large: Whether acute or convalescent, the COVID-19 samples came from the United States, Italy and Spain. Sources were T cells, B-cell-depleted T cells, or PBMCs; the material itself was cDNA or gDNA.

The CDR3 runs to 14 residues. Trimming removed 4 bases from V and 9 bases from J, with 17 bases in between. Per the germline V gene, CDR1 is SGHNT and CDR2 is YYREEE (reference sequence). Sequenced sample: peripheral blood. This receptor was taken from an elderly woman with active or convalescent COVID-19. The V and J genes are TRBV5-4 and TRBJ1-5; D possibly corresponds to TRBD1 (6 bases). The CDR3 DNA is TGTGCCAGCAGCATACAGGGTTCCGCGGGGCCCCAGCATTTT. This gives the protein CASSIQGSAGPQHF. Drawing the rest from reference TRBV5-4 and TRBJ1-5, the complete variable domain is ETGVTQSPTHLIKTRGQQVTLRCSSQSGHNTVSWYQQALGQGPQFIFQYYREEENGRGNFPPRFSGLQFPNYSSELNVNALELDDSALYLCASSIQGSAGPQHFGDGTRLSIL.